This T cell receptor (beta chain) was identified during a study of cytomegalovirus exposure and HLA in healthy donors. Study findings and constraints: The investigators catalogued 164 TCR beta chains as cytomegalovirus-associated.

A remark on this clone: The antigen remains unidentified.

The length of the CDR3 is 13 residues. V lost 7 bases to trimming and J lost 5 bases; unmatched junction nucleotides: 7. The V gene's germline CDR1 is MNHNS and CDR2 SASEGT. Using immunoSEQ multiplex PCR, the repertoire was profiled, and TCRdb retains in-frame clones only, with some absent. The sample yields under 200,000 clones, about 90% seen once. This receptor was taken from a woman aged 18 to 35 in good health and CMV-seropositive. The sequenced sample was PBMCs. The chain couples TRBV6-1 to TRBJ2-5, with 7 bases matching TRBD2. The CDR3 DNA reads TGTGCCAGCAAGGTGGGGGGGAGGGAGACCCAGTACTTC. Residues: CASKVGGRETQYF.